This TCR beta chain was retrieved from a study of T cell repertoires in cytomegalovirus infection. Findings of the study overall: Cumulative public TCR beta family frequency identified carriers of CMV plus the relevant HLA.

Germline CDR1 and CDR2: MGHRA and YSYEKL. The V end lost 1 base, the J end lost 6 bases, and 10 bases lay between the germline ends. CDR3 length equals 14 residues. TCRdb reprocessed the reads via MiXCR and lists one record per CDR3 protein. The table shows around 530,000 distinct CDR3 sequences, with 16% occurring only once. Worth noting for this clonotype: Its matching antigen is unknown.

The sequence was collected from a human donor in good health (CMV status not recorded). Some clones in this sample may be carry-over from other donors' samples. The V and J genes are TRBV4-1 and TRBJ2-1; D is uncertain. The sample was CD8+ T cells from PBMCs. The CDR3: CASSQGWGFNEQFF. The CDR3 DNA follows: TGCGCCAGCAGCCAAGGCTGGGGATTCAATGAGCAGTTCTTC.